One and the same sample provided the 27 T cell receptor beta chains below, sequenced in a study of blood T cell repertoires in COVID-19. TCRdb's copy holds only in-frame clones and misses some; the assay was immunoSEQ multiplex PCR. The sample holds about 270,000 clones, over 75% seen once. Source material: peripheral blood. The receptors come from a woman in her 70s with acute or convalescent COVID-19.

This clone was seen only once. The chain combines TRBV28 with TRBJ1-6; a weak D match, TRBD1 (5 bases). Germline CDR1 and CDR2: MDHEN and SYDVKM. Trimming shortened V by 7 bases and J by 1 base, and 17 bases separated the two germline ends. This CDR3 contains 17 residues. CDR3 residues: CASTPGGIDSYNSPLHF. The DNA of the CDR3 is TGTGCCAGCACCCCCGGGGGAATCGATTCCTATAATTCACCCCTCCACTTT.

The J gene is TRBJ1-2, the V gene TRBV2; 7 bases are a match to TRBD1. CDR1 is SNHLY and CDR2 is FYNNEI in the germline V gene. V shed 6 bases, J shed 4 bases, and the junction held 8 bases outside the gene matches. CDR3 size: 14 residues. CDR3 coding DNA: TGTGCCAGCAGCTCGACAGGGCAGGGCTATGGCTACACCTTC. This gives the protein CASSSTGQGYGYTF.

The chain carries TRBV6-5 and TRBJ1-5; D might be TRBD1 (5 bases). Per germline, CDR1 MNHEY and CDR2 SVGAGI. CDR3 length: 15 residues. V was cut by 8 bases and J by 2 bases, with 16 bases left in between. This chain's CDR3 is CASRRGGEGNQPQHF. In DNA, the CDR3 is TGTGCCAGCCGACGGGGGGGAGAAGGCAATCAGCCCCAGCATTTT.

This chain uses TRBV19 with TRBJ1-1, with D tentatively TRBD1 (5 bases). The V end lost 5 bases, the J end lost 1 base, and 11 bases lay between the germline ends. The CDR3 consists of 14 residues. Per germline, CDR1 LNHDA and CDR2 SQIVND (reference sequence). The CDR3 DNA reads as TGTGCCAGTAGTCCAGGGTGGAGGAACACTGAAGCTTTCTTT. This sequence encodes CASSPGWRNTEAFF.

The CDR3 region is CASSKRDSLLTSYEQYF. The CDR3 coding sequence is TGCGCCAGCAGCAAAAGGGACAGCTTACTTACATCCTACGAGCAGTACTTC. The rearrangement joins TRBV5-1 to TRBJ2-7, with 7 bases identical to TRBD1. CDR3 length: 17 amino acids. V was pared by 4 bases and J by 1 base, with 14 bases of the junction left unmatched. Germline V gene data show CDR1 as SGHRS and CDR2 as YFSETQ. The full variable domain, completed using reference TRBV5-1 and TRBJ2-7, is KAGVTQTPRYLIKTRGQQVTLSCSPISGHRSVSWYQQTPGQGLQFLFEYFSETQRNKGNFPGRFSGRQFSNSRSEMNVSTLELGDSALYLCASSKRDSLLTSYEQYFGPGTRLTVT.

This clone was recorded a few times. This chain uses TRBV3-1 (or the pseudogene TRBV3-2) with TRBJ1-1, with D possibly TRBD1 on 6 matching bases. CDR1 is LGHDT and CDR2 is YNNKEL in the germline V gene (reference sequence). V lost 4 bases and J 2 bases, leaving 11 bases between the germline ends. This CDR3 contains 14 residues. DNA of the CDR3: TGTGCCAGCAGCCGTACGACAGGAAACACTGAAGCTTTCTTT. This sequence encodes CASSRTTGNTEAFF.

This chain uses TRBV11-3 with TRBJ2-3; D might be TRBD1 (5 bases). This CDR3 has 14 residues. Germline CDR1 is SGHNT and CDR2 is YENEEA. The ends were cut back, 5 bases at V and 2 bases at J, with 11 bases in the middle. The CDR3 loop reads CASSQRGSTDTQYF. The CDR3 bases are TGTGCCAGCAGCCAAAGGGGTTCCACAGATACGCAGTATTTT.

This chain's CDR3 is CASSPPGQSMVGYTF. Here the CDR3 DNA reads TGTGCCAGCAGCCCCCCGGGACAGTCGATGGTGGGCTACACCTTC. The rearrangement joins TRBV3-1 (or the pseudogene TRBV3-2) to TRBJ1-2; 7 bases align to TRBD1. The CDR3 loop spans 15 amino acids. The V segment lost 4 bases and the J segment 8 bases; nucleotides outside the gene matches: 13. Germline values: CDR1 LGHDT, CDR2 YNNKEL (reference sequence).

This sequence joins TRBV5-1 and TRBJ2-2; possible D gene TRBD2, 5 bases. The V and J ends lost 0 bases and 5 bases respectively, with 11 bases between them. This CDR3 is 15 amino acids long. Germline-derived CDR1 and CDR2 are SGHRS and YFSETQ. The CDR3 here is CASSLGASLTGELFF. CDR3 in DNA: TGCGCCAGCAGCTTGGGGGCTAGCCTGACCGGGGAGCTGTTTTTT.

The CDR3 is CASSLYRSPGANVLTF. The CDR3, as DNA: TGCGCCAGCAGCCTTTACAGGTCCCCCGGGGCCAACGTCCTGACTTTC. The chain uses TRBV5-1 and TRBJ2-6; tentatively, D is TRBD1 (5 bases). The CDR3 runs 16 residues. Trimming removed 4 bases from V and 4 bases from J, with 15 bases in between. From germline, CDR1 is SGHRS and CDR2 YFSETQ.

The rearrangement links TRBV18 to TRBJ1-1, with no clear D. Deletions cut 3 bases from V and 3 bases from J, with 11 bases between. Germline loops: CDR1 KGHSH, CDR2 LQKENI. The CDR3 is 14 amino acids. CDR3 sequence reads: CASSPTRGDTEAFF. In nucleotides, the CDR3 is TGTGCCAGCTCACCGACTCGAGGTGACACTGAAGCTTTCTTT.

The chain joins TRBV7-8 to TRBJ1-1; tentative D call: TRBD1 (6 bases). V was pared by 5 bases and J by 10 bases, with 20 bases between. This CDR3 comprises 14 residues. Germline V gene lookup returns CDR1 SGHVS and CDR2 FQNEAQ. The CDR3 spells CASSESTGNRGAFF. Here the CDR3 DNA reads TGTGCCAGCAGCGAGTCCACAGGGAATAGAGGAGCTTTCTTT.

Concerning this clone: Other DNA variants within this sample encode the same CDR3. This chain connects TRBV7-9 to TRBJ1-4; TRBD1 matches at 7 bases. With 3 bases clipped from V and 2 bases from J, the junction kept 9 bases outside the gene matches. CDR1 and CDR2 (germline): SEHNR, FQNEAQ (reference sequence). The CDR3 is 17 amino acids. The CDR3 loop reads CASSLRGPTGTNEKLFF. The CDR3 DNA follows: TGTGCCAGCAGCTTGAGGGGCCCGACAGGGACTAATGAAAAACTGTTTTTT.

The chain is built from TRBV6-1 and TRBJ2-7; D perhaps matches TRBD1 (5 bases). With 3 bases removed from V and 3 bases from J, the gap between germline ends came to 15 bases. This CDR3 has 15 residues. CDR1 is MNHNS and CDR2 is SASEGT in the germline V gene. In DNA, the CDR3 is TGTGCCAGCAGTGATCCCCCGTTAGGGGTCTACGAGCAGTACTTC. Residues: CASSDPPLGVYEQYF.

V gene TRBV3-1 (or the pseudogene TRBV3-2) combines with J gene TRBJ1-4; D perhaps matches TRBD1 (5 bases). This CDR3 has 14 amino acids. Trimming took off 3 bases at V and 5 bases at J, with 10 bases between the two ends. Germline V gives CDR1 LGHDT, CDR2 YNNKEL (reference sequence). CDR3 sequence reads: CASSQDNRNEKLFF. CDR3 DNA: TGTGCCAGCAGCCAGGACAACAGAAATGAAAAACTGTTTTTT.

The chain carries TRBV6-1 and TRBJ2-7; 11 bases fit TRBD1. The CDR3 is 14 residues long. Germline V gene lookup returns CDR1 MNHNS and CDR2 SASEGT. V dropped 7 bases and J dropped 4; count of bases not matched to a gene: 6. The CDR3 DNA follows: TGTGCCAGCAATATGGACAGGGGGCAGTACGAGCAGTACTTC. Translating gives CASNMDRGQYEQYF.

The chain has TRBV5-1 and TRBJ1-2; D ambiguous. Trimming removed 0 bases from V and 0 bases from J, with 9 bases in between. CDR1 is SGHRS, CDR2 YFSETQ, per germline. The CDR3 is made up of 15 amino acids. The CDR3: CASSLDAGSNYGYTF. The CDR3 bases are TGCGCCAGCAGCTTGGACGCAGGATCTAACTATGGCTACACCTTC. Full variable domain (outside the CDR3, taken from reference TRBV5-1 and TRBJ1-2): KAGVTQTPRYLIKTRGQQVTLSCSPISGHRSVSWYQQTPGQGLQFLFEYFSETQRNKGNFPGRFSGRQFSNSRSEMNVSTLELGDSALYLCASSLDAGSNYGYTFGSGTRLTVV.

This chain connects TRBV3-1 (or the pseudogene TRBV3-2) to TRBJ2-1, with 8 positions matching TRBD2. The CDR3 covers 18 residues. The V and J ends lost 3 bases and 8 bases, in that order; junction bases with no gene match: 18. The germline V gene has CDR1 LGHDT and CDR2 YNNKEL (reference sequence). The CDR3 region is CASSQIPGYGGAVDEQFF. The CDR3 region has the DNA TGTGCCAGCAGCCAGATCCCGGGATACGGGGGGGCGGTAGATGAGCAGTTCTTC.

The chain couples TRBV6-5 to TRBJ2-1, with 7 bases aligning to TRBD2. The CDR3 totals 13 residues. V lost 4 bases to trimming and J lost 7 bases; unmatched junction nucleotides: 4. Germline CDR1 and CDR2: MNHEY and SVGAGI. The CDR3 loop is CASSSRGWNEQFF. The CDR3 DNA reads TGTGCCAGCAGTTCGCGGGGGTGGAATGAGCAGTTCTTC.

This chain links TRBV11-3 with TRBJ2-1; tentatively, D is TRBD2 (6 bases). Germline CDR1 SGHNT, CDR2 YENEEA. V gave up 2 bases and J gave up 4 bases, with 18 bases separating them. The CDR3 runs to 17 residues. The CDR3 DNA reads as TGTGCCAGCAGCTTACAGGCTACCCCGGCGGGATACAATGAGCAGTTCTTC. Translation gives CASSLQATPAGYNEQFF.

On this clone itself: A much larger clone differs from this one at a single base, so this may be a read error. The rearrangement links TRBV2 to TRBJ1-4; 12 bases align to TRBD1. The trim removed 6 bases at V and 8 bases at J, leaving 4 bases unmatched. The length of the CDR3 is 14 residues. CDR1 and CDR2 from the germline V gene are SNHLY and FYNNEI. CDR3 coding DNA: TGTGCCAGCAGCCCCGGGACAGGGGGCGAAAAACTGTTTTTT. The encoded protein is CASSPGTGGEKLFF.

The rearrangement links TRBV5-5 to TRBJ2-3, with D possibly matching TRBD2 (7 bases). CDR3 length: 16 amino acids. CDR1 and CDR2 from the germline V gene are SGHKS and YYEKEE (reference sequence). The V gene lost 1 base and the J gene lost 2 bases, with 14 bases spanning the gap. This CDR3 is CASSLPTGGYTDTQYF. The CDR3, as DNA: TGTGCCAGCAGCTTGCCTACGGGGGGCTACACAGATACGCAGTATTTT.

In regard to this clone: Additional DNA sequences in this sample encode the identical CDR3. The chain employs TRBV30 and TRBJ1-5; D is undetermined. CDR1 and CDR2 (germline): GTSNPN, SVGIG (reference sequence). The CDR3 contains 13 residues. V was clipped by 3 bases and J by 4 bases, with 10 bases between them. CDR3 nucleotides: TGTGCCTGGAGCAGGTCGGGGAATCAGCCCCAGCATTTT. Protein: CAWSRSGNQPQHF.

For this clone: Other nucleotide sequences from this sample produce the same CDR3. The chain recombines TRBV5-1 with TRBJ2-7; a weak D match, TRBD1 (5 bases). The germline V gene has CDR1 SGHRS and CDR2 YFSETQ. The CDR3 has 14 residues. Deletions cut 4 bases from V and 0 bases from J, with 11 bases between. The CDR3 reads CASSPQGSSYEQYF. CDR3 DNA sequence: TGCGCCAGCAGCCCGCAGGGAAGCTCCTACGAGCAGTACTTC.

This chain links TRBV19 with TRBJ2-2; D is uncertain. Germline assignment: CDR1 LNHDA and CDR2 SQIVND (reference sequence). With 6 bases removed from V and 4 bases from J, the gap between germline ends came to 12 bases. The CDR3 runs to 14 residues. This CDR3 is CASSMRLPTGELFF. Written as DNA, the CDR3 is TGTGCCAGTAGCATGCGCCTTCCCACCGGGGAGCTGTTTTTT.

The gene calls are TRBV5-1 and TRBJ2-3, with a possible D match to TRBD2 (6 bases). Germline-derived CDR1 and CDR2 are SGHRS and YFSETQ. The CDR3 has 15 residues. Trimming removed 1 base from V and 4 bases from J, with 13 bases in between. This chain's CDR3 is CASSLNAGSADTQYF. The CDR3 nucleotides read TGCGCCAGCAGCTTGAATGCGGGGTCCGCAGATACGCAGTATTTT.

The V and J genes are TRBV4-1 and TRBJ1-2; 9 positions match TRBD1. Germline V gene lookup returns CDR1 MGHRA and CDR2 YSYEKL. Trimming removed 3 bases from V and 2 bases from J; junction bases left unmatched: 10. The CDR3 has 17 amino acids. The CDR3 is CASSHPWGQGDNYGYTF. The CDR3, as DNA: TGCGCCAGCAGCCACCCATGGGGACAGGGCGACAACTATGGCTACACCTTC.